What follows describes a single T cell receptor beta chain. Germline loops: CDR1 SGHRS, CDR2 YFSETQ. Germline trimming cut 0 bases from V and 6 bases from J; bases unmatched to any gene: 7. The CDR3 has 16 residues. These data come from a study of control samples from healthy donors and cancer patients. Clones were sequenced by immunoSEQ multiplex PCR, and TCRdb holds only the in-frame ones, with some missing. The sample yields about 95,000 clones, about 87% seen once. The sample was blood. This TCR was recovered from a woman between 70 and 85 years old in good health. The J gene is TRBJ2-1, the V gene TRBV5-1, with 9 bases identical to TRBD1. The DNA of the CDR3 is TGCGCCAGCAGCTTGGAGGGGACAGGGACTGGCAATGAGCAGTTCTTC. Translated: CASSLEGTGTGNEQFF.